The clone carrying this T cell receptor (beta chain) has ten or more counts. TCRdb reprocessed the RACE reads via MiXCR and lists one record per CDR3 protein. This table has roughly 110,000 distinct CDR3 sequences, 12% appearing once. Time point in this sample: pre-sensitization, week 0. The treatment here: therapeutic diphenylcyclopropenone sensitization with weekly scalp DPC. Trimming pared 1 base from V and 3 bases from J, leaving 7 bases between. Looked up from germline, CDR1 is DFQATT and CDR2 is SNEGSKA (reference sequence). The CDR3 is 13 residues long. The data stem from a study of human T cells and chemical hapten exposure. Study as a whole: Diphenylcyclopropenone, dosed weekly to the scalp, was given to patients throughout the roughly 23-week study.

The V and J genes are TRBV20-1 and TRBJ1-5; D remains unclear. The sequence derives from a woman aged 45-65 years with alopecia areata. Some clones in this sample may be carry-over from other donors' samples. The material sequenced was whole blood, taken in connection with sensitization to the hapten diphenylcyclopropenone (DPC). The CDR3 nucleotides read TGCAGTGCTAGAGGCAGTCCCAATCAGCCCCAGCATTTT. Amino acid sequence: CSARGSPNQPQHF.